The sequence of this T cell receptor beta chain was determined in a study of cytomegalovirus exposure and HLA in healthy donors. General study findings and limits: 87-base-pair reads could not separate some V segments, including TRBV6-2 and TRBV6-3. Trimming of TCR beta V- and J-genes showed a link, identified in a later analysis, to a missense DCLRE1C variant. When a later analysis was performed, an Asian-associated ancestry cluster reportedly had fewer N-insertions than the roughly 630-donor mean.

13 Jbeta primers and 60 Vbeta primers were used for the PCR. In the original analysis: There were about 80 million unique TCR beta chains by a later count, and some 12 million of them were shared. Sequenced by immunoSEQ multiplex PCR; TCRdb stores in-frame clones only, minus some. That table furnishes V, J and clone size, whereas the DNA furnished D and trimming. The sample holds over 200,000 clones, 77% seen once. Note on this clone: Its antigen is unidentified.

Germline loops: CDR1 SGHAT, CDR2 FQNNGV. After removal of 5 bases from V and 2 bases from J, the junction contained 10 bases not matched to a gene. The CDR3 is 16 residues long. The source is a woman aged 55-69 years in good health and CMV-seropositive. The chain carries TRBV11-2 and TRBJ2-3, with TRBD2 matching over 7 bases. The sequenced material came from PBMCs. For the CDR3, the DNA is TGTGCCAGCAGCATTTCAAGCGGGGCCTCCACAGATACGCAGTATTTT. It encodes CASSISSGASTDTQYF.